Reported below is one T cell receptor beta chain. Its antigen is as yet unknown. The sample comes from a study of post-analysis software for immune sequencing data. Study conclusions and caveats: The normalized Chao1 diversity of multiple sclerosis patients was significantly lower than that of controls.

The library was made from cDNA and included unique molecular identifiers. TCRdb re-derived calls from the PCR reads in MiXCR, one entry per CDR3 protein. The table shows approximately 660,000 distinct CDR3 sequences, with 59% occurring only once. This clonotype was obtained from a girl aged 2-10 years with multiple sclerosis. The sequencing sample was made of blood.

This CDR3 reads CASSARTEKGYTF. CDR3 DNA: TGTGCCAGCAGCGCGCGGACAGAAAAGGGCTACACCTTC. The gene calls are TRBV13 and TRBJ1-2; D perhaps matches TRBD1 (6 bases). V lost 5 bases and J 8 bases, leaving 15 bases between the germline ends. This CDR3 contains 13 residues. Looked up from germline, CDR1 is PRHDT and CDR2 is FYEKMQ (reference sequence).